Following are 9 T cell receptor beta chains from one sample sequenced in a study of response to subunit inactivated influenza vaccine. TCRdb reprocessed the RT-PCR reads via MiXCR and lists one record per CDR3 protein. This table holds approximately 500,000 distinct CDR3 sequences, over 10% found once. The source material was PBMCs from blood, sampled about 6 weeks after vaccination. The receptor source for this set is a man aged 50-59 years who received an inactivated influenza vaccine.

This clonotype has a handful of counts. The chain links TRBV14 to TRBJ2-1; D is ambiguous. Trimming took off 8 bases at V and 4 bases at J, with 12 bases between the two ends. The V gene's germline CDR1 is SGHDN and CDR2 FVKESK. The CDR3 spans 13 residues. The CDR3 nucleotides are TGTGCCAGCGGAAACTGGGGTTACAATGAGCAGTTCTTC. Its protein is CASGNWGYNEQFF.

CDR3 sequence reads: CASSLAAGTRGSEQFF. The CDR3 DNA reads TGTGCCAGCAGCTTAGCGGCCGGGACTAGAGGGTCTGAGCAGTTCTTC. This chain connects TRBV7-9 to TRBJ2-1; 8 bases match TRBD2. This CDR3 is 16 amino acids long. Germline-derived CDR1 and CDR2 are SEHNR and FQNEAQ (reference sequence). Germline trimming cut 0 bases from V and 9 bases from J; bases unmatched to any gene: 10.

V usage is TRBV5-1 and J usage is TRBJ2-7; 8 positions agree with TRBD2. Germline assignment: CDR1 SGHRS and CDR2 YFSETQ. V gave up 0 bases and J gave up 0 bases; unmatched junction bases: 5. The CDR3 sequence is 16 residues long. The DNA of the CDR3 is TGCGCCAGCAGCTTGGGATCTAGCGGGCGCTCCTACGAGCAGTACTTC. Translation: CASSLGSSGRSYEQYF.

This clonotype was recorded many times. The V and J genes are TRBV11-2 and TRBJ2-7; 7 nucleotides agree with TRBD1. Germline trimming cut 3 bases from V and 3 bases from J; bases unmatched to any gene: 2. This CDR3 is built from 13 residues. Germline V lookup: CDR1 SGHAT, CDR2 FQNNGV. CDR3 in DNA: TGTGCCAGCAGCTTTAACAGGGGCTACGAGCAGTACTTC. This translates into CASSFNRGYEQYF.

In its sample, this clonotype was seen many times. This chain uses TRBV7-9 with TRBJ1-2; D is possibly TRBD1 (5 bases). The CDR3 consists of 16 residues. Germline V gives CDR1 SEHNR, CDR2 FQNEAQ (reference sequence). Between the trimmed V and J ends, which lost 1 base and 5 bases, there was a span of 17 bases. The CDR3 spells CASSLGTGAYLYGYTF. CDR3 DNA sequence: TGTGCCAGCAGCTTAGGAACCGGGGCCTACCTTTATGGCTACACCTTC.

The CDR3 protein is CASLGSGANVLTF. The CDR3 region has the DNA TGTGCCAGCCTAGGCTCTGGGGCCAACGTCCTGACTTTC. This chain uses TRBV7-9 with TRBJ2-6; D ambiguous. The V end was cut by 8 bases, the J end by 0 bases, with 5 bases between. From germline, CDR1 is SEHNR and CDR2 FQNEAQ (reference sequence). This CDR3 comprises 13 residues.

The chain joins TRBV5-1 to TRBJ2-2; D gene unclear. The germline gives CDR1 SGHRS, CDR2 YFSETQ. This CDR3 is 16 amino acids long. The V end was cut by 4 bases, the J end by 1 base, with 14 bases between. In DNA, the CDR3 is TGCGCCAGCAGCCGCGACCCCTTCCGGAACACCGGGGAGCTGTTTTTT. Its protein product is CASSRDPFRNTGELFF.

V usage is TRBV24-1 and J usage is TRBJ2-1, with 7 bases lining up with TRBD1. This CDR3 is built from 13 residues. V was clipped by 3 bases and J by 10 bases; unmatched bases: 5. CDR1 KGHDR and CDR2 SFDVKD come from the germline V gene. CDR3 DNA: TGTGCCACCAGTGATCCAGGGACAGAAGAGCAGTTCTTC. Translating gives CATSDPGTEEQFF.

This clonotype occurred a few times. This chain joins TRBV7-2 and TRBJ2-5; possibly TRBD2 for D (5 bases). Trimming pared 5 bases from V and 7 bases from J, leaving 17 bases between. CDR3 length: 14 residues. The germline gives CDR1 SGHTA, CDR2 FQGNSA. The CDR3 DNA is TGTGCCAGCAGCGCCCAATATAGGACTGGGACCCAGTACTTC. Translated: CASSAQYRTGTQYF.